This TCR beta chain was found in a study of T-cell reconstitution after alpha-beta-depleted transplantation in children. This clonotype was seen only a few times. Researchers prepared the TCRbeta library using unique molecular identifiers, the study reports. TCRdb recomputed calls from the PCR reads with MiXCR, one row per CDR3 protein. This sample has some 600,000 distinct CDR3 sequences, with 13% found just once. The CDR3 is 13 residues long. Trimming cost V 6 bases and J 6 bases, with 17 bases left between them. The germline V gene encodes CDR1 DFQATT and CDR2 SNEGSKA (reference sequence). Sequencing used PBMCs, mostly from graft donor cells, obtained 360 days after TCRalphabeta/CD19-depleted stem cell transplant. This sequence originates from a male patient between 10 and 17 years old who had a stem cell transplant for acute myeloid leukemia, so the T cells may come from the graft donor. The rearrangement links TRBV20-1 to TRBJ1-1, with unresolved D. The CDR3 is CSAQDAINAEAFF. The CDR3, as DNA: TGCAGTGCCCAAGATGCCATAAACGCTGAAGCTTTCTTT.